This is a list of T cell receptor beta chains from one sample in a study of shared clonotypes between healthy human individuals. Libraries were prepared by immunoSEQ multiplex PCR; TCRdb keeps only in-frame clonotypes and omits some of them. This table has about 1.1 million clones, about four fifths appearing once. The sequenced sample consisted of memory CD4+ T cells from PBMCs. The source of these receptors is a man between 18 and 35 years old in good health. Some clones in this sample may be carry-over from other donors' samples. Each CDR3 is given with its conserved first and last residue. D genes are given only for firm matches. Where a row states a size, it is once, few, many or the class of an expanded clone; other rows omit it.

v_gene: TRBV9; abundance: once; j_gene: TRBJ2-5; d_gene: TRBD2; CDR3aa: CASSVGVLAGAQETQYF; CDR3nt: TGTGCCAGCAGCGTAGGAGTGCTAGCGGGGGCCCAAGAGACCCAGTACTTC
v_gene: TRBV6-1; abundance: .; j_gene: TRBJ1-1; d_gene: .; CDR3aa: CASRRTSYTEAFF; CDR3nt: TGTGCCAGCAGGAGGACATCTTACACTGAAGCTTTCTTT
v_gene: TRBV11-3; abundance: .; j_gene: TRBJ2-1; d_gene: TRBD1; CDR3aa: CASSPGQGAPGEQFF; CDR3nt: TGTGCCAGCAGCCCTGGGCAGGGGGCGCCGGGGGAGCAGTTCTTC
v_gene: TRBV14; abundance: .; j_gene: TRBJ1-2; d_gene: .; CDR3aa: CASSQGQARGGYTF; CDR3nt: TGTGCCAGCAGCCAAGGACAGGCCCGGGGGGGCTACACCTTC
v_gene: TRBV11-2; abundance: once; j_gene: TRBJ2-7; d_gene: .; CDR3aa: CASSYLTSSSHEQYF; CDR3nt: TGTGCCAGCAGCTACTTGACCTCGTCAAGCCACGAGCAGTACTTC
v_gene: TRBV7-9; abundance: .; j_gene: TRBJ2-1; d_gene: TRBD2; CDR3aa: CASSLETSGVYPSYNEQFF; CDR3nt: TGTGCCAGCAGCTTAGAGACTAGCGGGGTTTACCCCTCCTACAATGAGCAGTTCTTC
v_gene: TRBV30; abundance: .; j_gene: TRBJ1-5; d_gene: .; CDR3aa: CAWSGSGHQPQHF; CDR3nt: TGTGCCTGGAGTGGTTCAGGGCACCAGCCCCAGCATTTT
v_gene: TRBV5-1; abundance: .; j_gene: TRBJ2-3; d_gene: .; CDR3aa: CASSSDLGDTQYF; CDR3nt: TGCGCCAGCAGCTCCGATCTAGGCGATACGCAGTATTTT
v_gene: TRBV29-1; abundance: few; j_gene: TRBJ1-1; d_gene: .; CDR3aa: CSVDQDDTEAFF; CDR3nt: TGCAGCGTTGATCAGGATGACACTGAAGCTTTCTTT
v_gene: TRBV6-6; abundance: .; j_gene: TRBJ2-7; d_gene: TRBD1; CDR3aa: CASSHSGQGGNEQYF; CDR3nt: TGTGCCAGCAGTCATTCGGGACAGGGGGGGAACGAGCAGTACTTC
v_gene: TRBV30; abundance: .; j_gene: TRBJ1-5; d_gene: .; CDR3aa: CAWSVNRDQPQHF; CDR3nt: TGTGCCTGGAGTGTAAACAGGGATCAGCCCCAGCATTTT
v_gene: TRBV5-1; abundance: .; j_gene: TRBJ2-2; d_gene: TRBD2; CDR3aa: CASSFLAGMNTGELFF; CDR3nt: TGCGCCAGCAGCTTCCTAGCGGGGATGAACACCGGGGAGCTGTTTTTT
v_gene: TRBV6-1; abundance: few; j_gene: TRBJ1-5; d_gene: .; CDR3aa: CASTYSNQPQHF; CDR3nt: TGTGCCAGCACCTATAGCAATCAGCCCCAGCATTTT
v_gene: TRBV18; abundance: .; j_gene: TRBJ1-3; d_gene: .; CDR3aa: CASSAGATGSGNTIYF; CDR3nt: TGTGCCAGCTCAGCAGGAGCAACAGGTTCTGGAAACACCATATATTTT
v_gene: TRBV11-2; abundance: .; j_gene: TRBJ2-1; d_gene: .; CDR3aa: CASSSTAGSYNEQFF; CDR3nt: TGTGCCAGCAGCTCGACAGCCGGGTCGTACAATGAGCAGTTCTTC
v_gene: TRBV7-3; abundance: few; j_gene: TRBJ2-2; d_gene: .; CDR3aa: CASSAGTFGELFF; CDR3nt: TGTGCCAGCAGCGCGGGGACGTTCGGGGAGCTGTTTTTT
v_gene: TRBV18; abundance: .; j_gene: TRBJ1-2; d_gene: TRBD1; CDR3aa: CASSQAGTGGNGYTF; CDR3nt: TGTGCCAGCTCACAAGCCGGGACAGGGGGCAATGGCTACACCTTC
v_gene: TRBV6-6; abundance: few; j_gene: TRBJ2-7; d_gene: .; CDR3aa: CASSYKLSYEQYF; CDR3nt: TGTGCCAGCAGTTACAAGCTCTCCTACGAGCAGTACTTC
v_gene: TRBV10-3; abundance: .; j_gene: TRBJ1-3; d_gene: TRBD1; CDR3aa: CAMKPDRGSGNTIYF; CDR3nt: TGTGCCATGAAACCGGACAGGGGCTCTGGAAACACCATATATTTT
v_gene: TRBV6-5; abundance: .; j_gene: TRBJ2-5; d_gene: TRBD2; CDR3aa: CASSYAGGPRETQYF; CDR3nt: TGTGCCAGCAGTTACGCGGGAGGGCCGAGGGAGACCCAGTACTTC
v_gene: TRBV30; abundance: .; j_gene: TRBJ1-5; d_gene: TRBD1; CDR3aa: CAWSWAGGQPQHF; CDR3nt: TGTGCCTGGAGTTGGGCAGGGGGTCAGCCCCAGCATTTT
v_gene: TRBV2; abundance: few; j_gene: TRBJ2-7; d_gene: TRBD2; CDR3aa: CASSGGGRSYEQYF; CDR3nt: TGTGCCAGCAGTGGGGGGGGTCGATCCTACGAGCAGTACTTC
v_gene: TRBV6-1; abundance: few; j_gene: TRBJ1-2; d_gene: .; CDR3aa: CASGQAGYTF; CDR3nt: TGTGCCAGCGGGCAGGCGGGCTACACCTTC
v_gene: TRBV28; abundance: once; j_gene: TRBJ1-1; d_gene: .; CDR3aa: CASSPLDRYTEAFF; CDR3nt: TGTGCCAGCAGTCCATTGGACCGGTACACTGAAGCTTTCTTT
v_gene: TRBV6-5; abundance: .; j_gene: TRBJ2-2; d_gene: TRBD2; CDR3aa: CASSYQSGTNTGELFF; CDR3nt: TGTGCCAGCAGTTACCAGAGCGGGACTAACACCGGGGAGCTGTTTTTT
v_gene: TRBV11-2; abundance: .; j_gene: TRBJ2-7; d_gene: .; CDR3aa: CASSLAVLAVFSYEQYF; CDR3nt: TGTGCCAGCAGCTTAGCGGTATTAGCCGTTTTCTCCTACGAGCAGTACTTC
v_gene: TRBV4-3; abundance: .; j_gene: TRBJ2-2; d_gene: .; CDR3aa: CASSQAYNTGELFF; CDR3nt: TGCGCCAGCAGCCAGGCATATAACACCGGGGAGCTGTTTTTT
v_gene: TRBV29-1; abundance: .; j_gene: TRBJ1-1; d_gene: .; CDR3aa: CSVEGGYLGTEAFF; CDR3nt: TGCAGCGTTGAGGGAGGGTACCTGGGGACTGAAGCTTTCTTT
v_gene: TRBV5-1; abundance: .; j_gene: TRBJ2-7; d_gene: .; CDR3aa: CASSPSGVEQYF; CDR3nt: TGCGCCAGCAGCCCATCAGGGGTTGAGCAGTACTTC
v_gene: TRBV7-3; abundance: .; j_gene: TRBJ2-7; d_gene: .; CDR3aa: CASSPVRLSYEQYF; CDR3nt: TGTGCCAGCAGCCCCGTGCGGCTCTCCTACGAGCAGTACTTC
v_gene: TRBV7-9; abundance: .; j_gene: TRBJ2-5; d_gene: .; CDR3aa: CASSFGQLETQYF; CDR3nt: TGTGCCAGCAGCTTCGGACAGCTCGAGACCCAGTACTTC
v_gene: TRBV29-1; abundance: few; j_gene: TRBJ1-1; d_gene: .; CDR3aa: CSVDSQFRNTEAFF; CDR3nt: TGCAGCGTTGACAGTCAATTTCGGAACACTGAAGCTTTCTTT
v_gene: TRBV10-3; abundance: .; j_gene: TRBJ1-2; d_gene: TRBD1; CDR3aa: CAINKDRDGYTF; CDR3nt: TGTGCCATCAACAAGGACAGGGATGGCTACACCTTC